Shown below are 19 T cell receptor beta chains from a single sample sequenced in a study of cytomegalovirus exposure and HLA in healthy donors. Primers included in the PCR were 60 Vbeta and 13 Jbeta primers. Measured with immunoSEQ multiplex PCR; TCRdb has only the in-frame clones, and not every one. This table holds about 160,000 clones, approximately 81% found once. Sequenced: PBMCs. The source is a male donor in good health and CMV-seronegative.

The chain links TRBV9 to TRBJ2-7, with D perhaps TRBD2 (6 bases). Germline-derived CDR1 and CDR2 are SGDLS and YYNGEE. This CDR3 contains 13 residues. Deletions cut 3 bases from V and 3 bases from J, with 10 bases between. The CDR3 DNA reads as TGTGCCAGCAGCGCTAGCGAGTTCTACGAGCAGTACTTC. It translates to CASSASEFYEQYF.

The chain carries TRBV27 and TRBJ2-5; D is undetermined. This CDR3 has 13 residues. Germline CDR1 and CDR2: MNHEY and SMNVEV (reference sequence). Trimming stripped 4 bases from V and 3 bases from J, with 9 bases between. The CDR3 DNA is TGTGCCAGCAGTTCTATTTATGAAGAGACCCAGTACTTC. The encoded protein is CASSSIYEETQYF.

This clone showed up just once. The chain joins TRBV6-5 to TRBJ2-7; D is ambiguous. The germline V gene has CDR1 MNHEY and CDR2 SVGAGI. The length of the CDR3 is 14 residues. V was clipped by 6 bases and J by 4 bases, with 16 bases between them. The CDR3 sequence is CASSLRSHVYEQYF. The CDR3 nucleotides read TGTGCCAGCAGCCTGAGGTCCCACGTATACGAGCAGTACTTC.

This sequence joins TRBV6-1 and TRBJ2-7; D is possibly TRBD1 (6 bases). V lost 6 bases and J 5 bases, leaving 14 bases between the germline ends. This CDR3 is 13 amino acids long. Germline V gene lookup returns CDR1 MNHNS and CDR2 SASEGT. The CDR3 region has the DNA TGTGCCAGCAGATCTGGGGGCATCGACGAGCAGTACTTC. It specifies CASRSGGIDEQYF.

This chain joins TRBV28 and TRBJ2-7; 8 bases align to TRBD1. Germline trimming cut 2 bases from V and 1 base from J; bases unmatched to any gene: 1. This CDR3 has 14 amino acids. Per the germline V gene, CDR1 is MDHEN and CDR2 is SYDVKM. CDR3 nucleotide sequence: TGTGCCAGCAGTTTAAGACAGGGGTCCTACGAGCAGTACTTC. This gives the protein CASSLRQGSYEQYF.

As concerns this clone: Germline and junction disagree at one end, which may indicate a read error. The genes are TRBV5-1 and TRBJ1-2; D uncertain. The CDR3 covers 13 residues. CDR1 SGHRS and CDR2 YFSETQ come from the germline V gene. The CDR3 DNA sequence: TGCGCCAGTAACCCCGGGATTCATTATGGCTACCCCTTC. This codes for CASNPGIHYGYPF.

This chain joins TRBV6-5 and TRBJ1-2; perhaps TRBD1 as D (5 bases). CDR1 is MNHEY and CDR2 is SVGAGI in the germline V gene. Trimming removed 7 bases at V and 1 base at J, with 10 bases between. This CDR3 comprises 13 residues. The DNA for the CDR3 is TGTGCCAGCAAAATGACAGATAACTATGGCTACACCTTC. Amino acids: CASKMTDNYGYTF.

V and J are TRBV15 and TRBJ2-1; D possibly corresponds to TRBD2 (5 bases). CDR1 LNHNV and CDR2 YYDKDF come from the germline V gene (reference sequence). The CDR3 covers 18 residues. V lost 0 bases to trimming and J lost 2 bases, with 17 bases between them. The CDR3 DNA reads as TGTGCCACCAGCAGAGATGGGGAAAGATGGGGAGCCTACAATGAGCAGTTCTTC. Protein product: CATSRDGERWGAYNEQFF.

The J gene is TRBJ2-1, the V gene TRBV6-5; TRBD1 is a possible D gene (5 bases). The CDR3 runs 14 residues. Germline V CDR1 and CDR2: MNHEY, SVGAGI. V shed 2 bases and J shed 8 bases, with 13 bases lying between them. The CDR3 nucleotides read TGTGCCAGCAGTTACAGACCGAAGGGGCATGAGCAGTTCTTC. This sequence encodes CASSYRPKGHEQFF.

The chain has TRBV19 and TRBJ2-2; tentative D call: TRBD1 (6 bases). Per germline, CDR1 LNHDA and CDR2 SQIVND (reference sequence). The V gene lost 7 bases and the J gene lost 5 bases, with 14 bases spanning the gap. The CDR3 has 14 residues. The CDR3 is CASTARTATGELFF. In DNA, the CDR3 is TGTGCCAGTACTGCCAGGACAGCGACCGGGGAGCTGTTTTTT.

V gene TRBV7-9 combines with J gene TRBJ1-1; D not resolved. The CDR3 consists of 15 residues. Trimming left V 0 bases short and J 0 bases short, with 8 bases between. Germline lookup yields CDR1 SEHNR and CDR2 FQNEAQ (reference sequence). The CDR3: CASSLAETVNTEAFF. The CDR3 DNA reads TGTGCCAGCAGCTTAGCCGAGACTGTGAACACTGAAGCTTTCTTT.

The J gene is TRBJ1-3, the V gene TRBV2; D remains unclear. Germline CDR1 reads SNHLY; CDR2 reads FYNNEI. Trimming left V 4 bases short and J 0 bases short, with 10 bases between. The CDR3 has 15 amino acids. CDR3 region: CASSALSSSGNTIYF. Here the CDR3 DNA reads TGTGCCAGCAGTGCCCTTTCGAGCTCTGGAAACACCATATATTTT.

This chain joins TRBV27 and TRBJ2-1; 10 nucleotides line up with TRBD2. CDR3 length equals 15 residues. V dropped 6 bases and J dropped 3; count of bases not matched to a gene: 5. Germline V lookup: CDR1 MNHEY, CDR2 SMNVEV (reference sequence). As DNA, the CDR3 is TGTGCCAGCAGCCCCACTAGCGGGAACTACAATGAGCAGTTCTTC. Translated, it gives CASSPTSGNYNEQFF.

The rearrangement joins TRBV5-6 to TRBJ1-1, with D unclear. The CDR3 runs to 13 residues. V was trimmed by 2 bases and J by 7 bases, leaving 12 bases between them. Germline assignment: CDR1 SGHDT and CDR2 YYEEEE. The CDR3 loop reads CASSFVGEGEAFF. Written as DNA, the CDR3 is TGTGCCAGCAGCTTTGTTGGGGAGGGTGAAGCTTTCTTT.

DNA for the CDR3: TGTGCCAGCAGCTCTCACCGGGGGACAGCGGGTGTTAGTGGGGCCAACGTCCTGACTTTC. Translating it yields CASSSHRGTAGVSGANVLTF. The chain uses TRBV7-3 and TRBJ2-6, with D maybe TRBD1 (7 bases). Per germline, CDR1 SGHTA and CDR2 FQGTGA. V lost 4 bases to trimming and J lost 3 bases, with 25 bases between them. The CDR3 runs to 20 residues.

This sequence joins TRBV7-3 and TRBJ2-7, with D maybe TRBD2 (5 bases). The germline V and J ends were trimmed by 5 bases and 2 bases, with 16 bases remaining between them. CDR3 length: 15 residues. Per germline, CDR1 SGHTA and CDR2 FQGTGA. CDR3 protein: CASSPLRVGTYEQYF. As DNA, the CDR3 is TGTGCCAGCAGCCCATTGAGGGTCGGCACCTACGAGCAGTACTTC. Full variable domain (outside the CDR3, taken from reference TRBV7-3 and TRBJ2-7): GAGVSQTPSNKVTEKGKYVELRCDPISGHTALYWYRQSLGQGPEFLIYFQGTGAADDSGLPNDRFFAVRPEGSVSTLKIQRTERGDSAVYLCASSPLRVGTYEQYFGPGTRLTVT.

The chain combines TRBV7-2 with TRBJ1-1; D gene uncertain. The CDR3 consists of 14 residues. V lost 5 bases and J 4 bases, leaving 14 bases between the germline ends. Germline-derived CDR1 and CDR2 are SGHTA and FQGNSA. CDR3 nucleotide sequence: TGTGCCAGCAGCGCACAAGCGGGCACCACTGAAGCTTTCTTT. Translating gives CASSAQAGTTEAFF.

In its sample, this clone was seen once. The chain recombines TRBV4-1 with TRBJ1-1; TRBD1 agrees at 8 bases. The V and J ends lost 5 bases and 3 bases, in that order; junction bases with no gene match: 11. The CDR3 is made up of 16 amino acids. The germline gives CDR1 MGHRA, CDR2 YSYEKL. The CDR3 DNA reads as TGCGCCAGCAGCTCTCATCGGCAGGGGGCGGACACTGAAGCTTTCTTT. This encodes CASSSHRQGADTEAFF.

The CDR3 sequence: CASSGGGPGANVLTF. In DNA form, the CDR3 reads TGCGCCAGCAGCGGCGGGGGCCCTGGGGCCAACGTCCTGACTTTC. V gene TRBV5-1 combines with J gene TRBJ2-6, with a weak D call TRBD2 (7 bases). Germline-derived CDR1 and CDR2 are SGHRS and YFSETQ. The V end was cut by 4 bases, the J end by 2 bases, with 10 bases between. The CDR3 length is 15 residues. Together with reference TRBV5-1 and TRBJ2-6, the CDR3 gives the full variable domain: KAGVTQTPRYLIKTRGQQVTLSCSPISGHRSVSWYQQTPGQGLQFLFEYFSETQRNKGNFPGRFSGRQFSNSRSEMNVSTLELGDSALYLCASSGGGPGANVLTFGAGSRLTVL.